This TCR beta chain was captured in a study of cytomegalovirus exposure and HLA in healthy donors (dated by TCRdb to 2017 to 2019). Background on the whole study: An earlier analysis of some 620 of the donors reported roughly 300 Gb of sequence data and 117 million unique TCR beta sequences obtained from about 179 million T cells. Approximately 300 gigabases of sequencing data and 91 million or so unique TCR sequences made up an early release that covered approximately 700 HLA-typed donors. Of the 350 to 450 genotyped donors, 80% to 90% were placed in the genetic ancestry cluster associated with self-reported Caucasian donors. The study aimed to test whether cataloging public T cell receptors could reveal signatures of past pathogen exposure. The study profiled the T cell repertoires of fewer than 850 subjects by immunosequencing and related them to cytomegalovirus serostatus. In addition to the first cohort of approximately 650 subjects, a separate validation cohort of some 120 different subjects was used. To predict cytomegalovirus infection status, the study brought together high-throughput TCR immunosequencing, statistical association of individual TCRs with disease status, and machine learning. A later analysis re-examined previously published TCR beta repertoires from 610 or so donors and added high-resolution HLA genotyping to investigate patterns of TCR occurrence. Rather than drawing on any new phenotypic data, the later analysis identified candidate immune exposures from TCR beta sequences and the way those sequences occurred across donors. In an earlier analysis of 587 of the donors, high-throughput TCR beta sequencing was used to judge whether each TCR beta V gene segment behaved as functional or pseudogenic. Donor age, sex, ethnicity and CMV serostatus were compiled alongside the repertoire data. Genome-wide SNP genotypes for about three fifths of the roughly 670 donors were used in a later genetic analysis, which treated that subset as a discovery cohort. All discovery cohort repertoires had been generated using a single sequencing platform. HLA typing covered class I and class II loci at four-digit resolution. The number of typed donors differed by locus: 629-630 for A, B, C, DRB1 and DQB1; 522 for DQA1; around 610 for DPA1; and about 450 for DPB1. About 5 DR-DQ haplotypes were handled as single units for association and clustering, since linkage in the cohort was strong. Among some 400 genotyped donors of the cohort, an average of approximately 230,000 unique TCR beta nucleotide sequences were sequenced per donor, about a sixth of them non-productive.

In total, just over 650 healthy bone marrow donors made up the cohort. Cohort members were all nominally healthy when sampled, although unrecorded immune exposures were likely present. The donor tested CMV seropositive and was one of the 289 seropositive cohort members. A peripheral blood sample was collected from each donor, and TCR beta sequencing was performed on peripheral blood mononuclear cells. Genomic DNA was extracted from the blood cell samples with the Qiagen DNeasy Blood Extraction Kit. Note on this clone: The antigen this receptor binds is unknown. Base qualities are not recorded, but no much larger clone differs from it by a single base.

In the germline V gene (reference sequence), CDR1 corresponds to GTSNPN and CDR2 to SVGIG. V ends up 0 bases short and J 7 bases short, with an unmatched junction base count of 7. The CDR3 holds 16 amino acids from the cysteine to the phenylalanine. Of all the DNA, just the CDR3 is kept, 48 bases in frame from base 1. What the research found in general, with its limitations: Correlated functional status among segregating V segments might be attributable to linkage disequilibrium, but an unknown experimental factor could not be ruled out. This cohort had only TCR beta chains sequenced, and the lack of alpha or paired-chain data limited which features could be detected. A later analysis found that TCR association rates varied across HLA loci, with DRB1 alleles showing the most associated TCRs and HLA-C alleles the fewest. The study listed approximately 160 TCR beta chains as associated with cytomegalovirus. Strong co-occurrence of HLA alleles, especially DR and DQ, made assigning TCR associations to individual alleles difficult. The only immune exposure information available for the cohort was CMV serostatus. According to a later genetic analysis, donors in an Asian-associated ancestry cluster had fewer N-insertions in productive TCRs than the approximately 670-donor mean. Broadly in line with IMGT annotations, most TCR beta V segments showed up in productive rearrangements about 87% or about 30% of the time in an earlier analysis of approximately 640 of the donors. In a later analysis, most CMV-associated TCR beta chains were found to appear HLA-restricted, with HLA associations seemingly driven largely by CMV exposure. In a later analysis, some 18,000 TCR beta sequences were associated with specific HLA alleles at a false discovery rate of 0.05. Because the 87-base-pair reads could not distinguish some IMGT-functional V segments, including TRBV6-2 and TRBV6-3, those segments were excluded. It was suggested by the authors that the approach could potentially be generalized to other disease states and immunological phenotypes. A group of highly shared sequence variants was considered likely to be a technical artifact of the sequencing pipeline. V-gene and J-gene trimming of TCR beta chains was associated with a missense DCLRE1C variant in a later genetic analysis, and the association was replicated in an independent cohort. In both the original and validation cohorts, the classifier was reported to diagnose cytomegalovirus status with high specificity and sensitivity. Because HLA typing was unavailable for some donors at each locus, only the typed subset was used in association tests. A later analysis found that HLA-associated TCR beta chains were more clonally expanded and had lower generation probabilities than equally common non-associated chains. Roughly uniform sequencing depth across donors was assumed in presence/absence analyses, although this assumption may not hold. A later analysis reported that several top co-occurrence clusters appeared linked to parvovirus B19, influenza, CMV and Epstein-Barr virus. While some public TCRs were present in many individuals, most TCR sequences turned up only very rarely across donors. A further reported finding was that TCR beta sequences accurately predicted the HLA-A and HLA-B alleles for most subjects in the first cohort. Because counts were too low, roughly 18 rarely observed V segments, including chromosome 9 orphons, were left out of the earlier analysis of 587 of the donors. In vitro tests confirmed that a few of the cytomegalovirus-associated TCR beta chains recognize cytomegalovirus antigens.

The library was built by means of the immunoSEQ multiplex PCR assay. A mixture of 60 forward primers for TCR Vbeta segments and 13 reverse primers for TCR Jbeta segments was used in the multiplex PCR. The CDR3 region of rearranged TCR beta genes was amplified from genomic DNA by a multiplex PCR assay. The Illumina HiSeq System was used to sequence the amplified TCR beta libraries as 87-base-pair reads. The published analysis was carried out like this. A later analysis counted some 80 million unique TCR beta chains across the 550 to 800 repertoires, and 9.5 million to 11 million of these chains were shared by at least two donors. Raw reads were error-corrected and collapsed into unique sequences by a nearest-neighbor algorithm in which closely related sequences were merged to remove PCR and sequencing errors. Alignment of CDR3 sequences to IMGT reference sequences was used to assign V, D and J gene segments. For a sequence to be retained, at least a six-nucleotide match to both a V gene segment and a J gene segment was required. A rearrangement counted as productive if the CDR3 had no stop codons and remained in frame with V and J, and every other rearrangement counted as non-productive. CDR3 was defined by IMGT convention, running from the second conserved V-encoded cysteine to the conserved J-encoded phenylalanine. The earlier analysis of fewer than 700 of the donors excluded sequences that lacked an unambiguous match to a single V gene segment. An earlier analysis of around 600 of the donors classified V segments as functional when productive rearrangements were above 56.7% and as segregating when the standard deviation between donors was above 5%. A statistical classification framework was built to diagnose cytomegalovirus status from the catalog of TCR beta chain sequences. V and J gene assignment, in a later analysis, came from comparing TCR nucleotide sequences with IMGT/GENE-DB human TR gene sequences. Using the TCRdist pipeline, a later analysis assigned CDR3 sequences along with most-parsimonious VDJ recombination scenarios. In a later analysis, each TCR beta chain was defined by its CDR3 amino acid sequence together with its V-gene family, and reads without a unique V-gene family were excluded. In a later analysis, 450 to 600 highly shared, low-generation-probability nucleotide sequences were removed to address suspected cross-contamination and a sequencing artifact. A later analysis calculated a clonal expansion index for each public chain from normalized within-repertoire ranks of inferred template counts. In a later analysis, generation probabilities were computed using a VDJ recombination model fitted to out-of-frame rearrangements, and the results were checked against IGoR. Hypergeometric tests were used in a later analysis to score TCR-TCR, TCR-HLA and TCR-CMV co-occurrence, with a repertoire-size bias correction applied to the TCR pairs. A later analysis estimated false discovery rates by permuting HLA or CMV assignments 20 times. In a later analysis, co-occurring TCRs were grouped using DBSCAN, and TCRdist sequence similarity was added for clustering within HLA-allele-positive subsets. For co-occurrence clustering, repertoires with fewer than 30,000 or more than 120,000 public chains were excluded, along with four to six repertoires with anomalous nucleotide sharing. The immuneACCESS repertoire file appears here via TCRdb, limited to in-frame rearrangements. These files lack a portion of the clones; in checked studies, under half of the deficit traces to unresolved V genes, and the cause of the others is not known. V, J and clone size were drawn from that table, and D and trimming were deduced from the DNA. The table for this sample lists roughly 100,000 clones; 80% to 90% of them were counted only once. The ten largest clones capture around 5.6% of the sample.

This chain is built from TRBV30 and TRBJ1-4; 11 bases in the junction line up with TRBD1. This clonotype originated in a woman younger than 30 in good health and CMV-seropositive. The sample taken for sequencing was PBMCs. The encoded CDR3 is CAWSVHPGQGGEKLFF. Read as DNA, the sequence is TGTGCCTGGAGTGTTCATCCGGGACAGGGGGGTGAAAAACTGTTTTTT.